The rows below give T cell receptor beta chains drawn from one sample of a study of cytomegalovirus exposure and HLA in healthy donors. Profiled with immunoSEQ multiplex PCR; TCRdb holds only in-frame clones, not every one. This table has about 160,000 clones, 82% appearing once. Source material: PBMCs. The source is a girl under 18 in good health and CMV-seropositive. Both conserved end residues are part of each CDR3. The order of the fields is V gene, D gene, J gene, clone size, CDR3 DNA, CDR3 protein. A D gene is named only where the DNA matches it firmly. Size tells how often a clone was seen (once, few, many) or the class of an expanded clone, and some rows leave it out.

V gene: TRBV2; D gene: .; J gene: TRBJ1-1; clone size: .; CDR3 DNA: TGTGCCAGCAGTGAAAGACTACTGAGGGAAGCTTTCTTT; CDR3 protein: CASSERLLREAFF
V gene: TRBV11-3; D gene: .; J gene: TRBJ2-1; clone size: .; CDR3 DNA: TGTGCCAGCAGCTTGCAGGGCTACAATGAGCAGTTCTTC; CDR3 protein: CASSLQGYNEQFF
V gene: TRBV7-2; D gene: .; J gene: TRBJ1-2; clone size: .; CDR3 DNA: TGTGCCAGCAGCTTTTCGAACTATGGCTACACCTTC; CDR3 protein: CASSFSNYGYTF
V gene: TRBV19; D gene: .; J gene: TRBJ2-5; clone size: .; CDR3 DNA: TGTGCCAGTAGTATACTTCTAGCGAATGAAGAGACCCAGTACTTC; CDR3 protein: CASSILLANEETQYF
V gene: TRBV4-2; D gene: .; J gene: TRBJ2-7; clone size: .; CDR3 DNA: TGTGCCAGCAGCCCCGGAGGGGCCATATCTCATGATGAGCAGTACTTC; CDR3 protein: CASSPGGAISHDEQYF
V gene: TRBV5-1; D gene: .; J gene: TRBJ2-3; clone size: few; CDR3 DNA: TGCGCCAGCAGCTTGACAGGGAGCAGCCCTACTACGCAGTATTTT; CDR3 protein: CASSLTGSSPTTQYF
V gene: TRBV21-1; D gene: .; J gene: TRBJ1-3; clone size: .; CDR3 DNA: TGTGCCAGCGTCACCCTAACAGGGGTGAGTGGAAACACCATATATTTT; CDR3 protein: CASVTLTGVSGNTIYF
V gene: TRBV4-3; D gene: TRBD2; J gene: TRBJ2-3; clone size: .; CDR3 DNA: TGCGCCAGCAGCCAAGATGCGACTAGCGGGGCCCCAGATACGCAGTATTTT; CDR3 protein: CASSQDATSGAPDTQYF
V gene: TRBV25-1; D gene: TRBD2; J gene: TRBJ2-1; clone size: .; CDR3 DNA: TGTGCCAGCAGAGCAACGGCGGGGGGGCTCGAGCAGTTCTTC; CDR3 protein: CASRATAGGLEQFF
V gene: TRBV5-5; D gene: TRBD2; J gene: TRBJ2-6; clone size: .; CDR3 DNA: TGTGCCAGCAGCTTGGGGGAGGGGTCTGGGGCCAACGTCCTGACTTTC; CDR3 protein: CASSLGEGSGANVLTF
V gene: TRBV15; D gene: .; J gene: TRBJ1-5; clone size: .; CDR3 DNA: TGTGCCACCAGCAAGGGGAGGGATCAGCCCCAGCATTTT; CDR3 protein: CATSKGRDQPQHF
V gene: TRBV27; D gene: TRBD1; J gene: TRBJ2-2; clone size: .; CDR3 DNA: TGTGCCAGCGGGTTCCGGACAGGGGAGGGGGAGCTGTTTTTT; CDR3 protein: CASGFRTGEGELFF
V gene: TRBV28; D gene: TRBD2; J gene: TRBJ2-3; clone size: .; CDR3 DNA: TGTGCCAGCAGTTTCGCGGGAGGGTATATAGATACGCAGTATTTT; CDR3 protein: CASSFAGGYIDTQYF
V gene: TRBV6-5; D gene: .; J gene: TRBJ2-1; clone size: .; CDR3 DNA: TGTGCCAGCAGTTGGGGGGCAGGGGGCAATGAGCAGTTCTTC; CDR3 protein: CASSWGAGGNEQFF
V gene: TRBV27; D gene: TRBD1; J gene: TRBJ1-1; clone size: .; CDR3 DNA: TGTGCCAGCAGTTTATCCAAGGGTCAGGGGGACACTGAAGCTTTCTTT; CDR3 protein: CASSLSKGQGDTEAFF
V gene: TRBV7-6; D gene: .; J gene: TRBJ2-7; clone size: .; CDR3 DNA: TGTGCCAGCAGCTTAGGGCAGGGTAATCCAACCTACGAGCAGTACTTC; CDR3 protein: CASSLGQGNPTYEQYF
V gene: TRBV4-1; D gene: .; J gene: TRBJ1-1; clone size: .; CDR3 DNA: TGCGCCAGCAGCCTCCGACAGACGTTGAACACTGAAGCTTTCTTT; CDR3 protein: CASSLRQTLNTEAFF
V gene: TRBV29-1; D gene: .; J gene: TRBJ2-5; clone size: .; CDR3 DNA: TGCAGCGTTGTGGCTCCTCCCTTGGAGACCCAGTACTTC; CDR3 protein: CSVVAPPLETQYF
V gene: TRBV30; D gene: .; J gene: TRBJ1-2; clone size: .; CDR3 DNA: TGTGCCTGGAGTAGGGGGTTTAACTATGGCTACACCTTC; CDR3 protein: CAWSRGFNYGYTF
V gene: TRBV19; D gene: TRBD1; J gene: TRBJ1-5; clone size: .; CDR3 DNA: TGTGCCAGTAGTTCCGTGACCTACAGGGGCCCGATCCAGCATTTT; CDR3 protein: CASSSVTYRGPIQHF
V gene: TRBV28; D gene: .; J gene: TRBJ1-1; clone size: .; CDR3 DNA: TGTGCCAGCAGACGCTGGGGGCAGGGCAGGAACACTGAAGCTTTCTTT; CDR3 protein: CASRRWGQGRNTEAFF
V gene: TRBV7-9; D gene: TRBD1; J gene: TRBJ1-1; clone size: .; CDR3 DNA: TGTGCCAGCAGCACCCGGACAGGGGGCACTGAAGCTTTCTTT; CDR3 protein: CASSTRTGGTEAFF
V gene: TRBV19; D gene: TRBD2; J gene: TRBJ2-1; clone size: .; CDR3 DNA: TGTGCCAGTAGTCTGGTTTTGGGGGAGGGGAATGAGCAGTTCTTC; CDR3 protein: CASSLVLGEGNEQFF
V gene: TRBV4-1; D gene: TRBD1; J gene: TRBJ1-4; clone size: .; CDR3 DNA: TGCGCCAGCAGCACGACAGGGGCTAATGAAAAACTGTTTTTT; CDR3 protein: CASSTTGANEKLFF
V gene: TRBV4-3; D gene: .; J gene: TRBJ1-4; clone size: .; CDR3 DNA: TGCGCCAGCAGCCAAGAGGTCTCGGGAAGTCCTAATGAAAAACTGTTTTTT; CDR3 protein: CASSQEVSGSPNEKLFF
V gene: TRBV4-2; D gene: .; J gene: TRBJ2-3; clone size: .; CDR3 DNA: TGTGCCAGCAGCCAAGGGTTCGGGTCTAGCACAGATACGCAGTATTTT; CDR3 protein: CASSQGFGSSTDTQYF
V gene: TRBV5-1; D gene: TRBD2; J gene: TRBJ2-1; clone size: .; CDR3 DNA: TGCGCCAGCAGCAGCTTCTTGGGGGGGGTAGGGAACAATGAGCAGTTCTTC; CDR3 protein: CASSSFLGGVGNNEQFF
V gene: TRBV6-1; D gene: TRBD2; J gene: TRBJ2-1; clone size: .; CDR3 DNA: TGTGCCAGCAGTGAAGCCCCTAGCGGGATAGATGAGCAGTTCTTC; CDR3 protein: CASSEAPSGIDEQFF
V gene: TRBV28; D gene: .; J gene: TRBJ1-6; clone size: .; CDR3 DNA: TGTGCCAGCAGTTTATGGTCCGGGAAGGGCCCCAATAATTCACCCCTCCACTTT; CDR3 protein: CASSLWSGKGPNNSPLHF
V gene: TRBV25-1; D gene: TRBD1; J gene: TRBJ2-5; clone size: .; CDR3 DNA: TGTGCCAGCAGTGAATTGATAGGGGGCCTGGAGACCCAGTACTTC; CDR3 protein: CASSELIGGLETQYF
V gene: TRBV11-3; D gene: .; J gene: TRBJ2-7; clone size: .; CDR3 DNA: TGTGCCAGCAGCTTAGCGGGCCGGGACTACGAGCAGTACTTC; CDR3 protein: CASSLAGRDYEQYF
V gene: TRBV11-2; D gene: .; J gene: TRBJ1-3; clone size: .; CDR3 DNA: TGTGCCAGCAGCTTAGCTCTGGCGGGAGGAAACACCATATATTTT; CDR3 protein: CASSLALAGGNTIYF
V gene: TRBV19; D gene: .; J gene: TRBJ2-3; clone size: once; CDR3 DNA: TGTGCCAGTAGTGGCAGGGCGGATACGCAGTATTTT; CDR3 protein: CASSGRADTQYF
V gene: TRBV7-9; D gene: TRBD1; J gene: TRBJ1-3; clone size: .; CDR3 DNA: TGTGCCAGCAGCCCTCGGACAGGCGGGAAGAACACCATATATTTT; CDR3 protein: CASSPRTGGKNTIYF
V gene: TRBV9; D gene: .; J gene: TRBJ1-3; clone size: few; CDR3 DNA: TGTGCCAGCAGCGTTAGTACTTCCACTGGAAACACCATATATTTT; CDR3 protein: CASSVSTSTGNTIYF
V gene: TRBV2; D gene: .; J gene: TRBJ2-2; clone size: .; CDR3 DNA: TGTGCCAGCAGTGTGTTTAGCGGGAACACCGGGGAGCTGTTTTTT; CDR3 protein: CASSVFSGNTGELFF
V gene: TRBV11-2; D gene: .; J gene: TRBJ2-5; clone size: once; CDR3 DNA: TGTGCCAGCAGCTCGGGACTTCGCCAAGAGACCCAGTACTTC; CDR3 protein: CASSSGLRQETQYF
V gene: TRBV7-9; D gene: TRBD1; J gene: TRBJ2-1; clone size: .; CDR3 DNA: TGTGCCAGCAGCTTAGGGAGCTACAGGGGCGACAATGAGCAGTTCTTC; CDR3 protein: CASSLGSYRGDNEQFF
V gene: TRBV7-9; D gene: TRBD1; J gene: TRBJ1-4; clone size: .; CDR3 DNA: TGTGCCAGCAGCGTAGGGGACAGTGGAAAACTGTTTTTT; CDR3 protein: CASSVGDSGKLFF
V gene: TRBV4-1; D gene: .; J gene: TRBJ2-7; clone size: .; CDR3 DNA: TGCGCCAGCAGCCAAGATCGTCCTAGCGAGTACGAGCAGTACTTC; CDR3 protein: CASSQDRPSEYEQYF
V gene: TRBV27; D gene: TRBD1; J gene: TRBJ2-7; clone size: .; CDR3 DNA: TGTGCCAGCAGACTAGTGGGGACAGGCCCCTACGAGCAGTACTTC; CDR3 protein: CASRLVGTGPYEQYF
V gene: TRBV7-3; D gene: .; J gene: TRBJ1-1; clone size: .; CDR3 DNA: TGTGCCAGCAGAAACCCACAGCGCGGGTACACTGAAGCTTTCTTT; CDR3 protein: CASRNPQRGYTEAFF